This is a list of T cell receptor beta chains from one sample in a study of Graves' ophthalmopathy and Graves' hyperthyroidism. From the multiplex PCR reads, TCRdb called clonotypes with MiXCR, one entry per CDR3 protein. Of a few hundred thousand distinct CDR3 sequences listed, 15% were seen once; the top ten hold 7%. The source material was peripheral blood. These receptors all come from a woman under 30 with stable Graves' hyperthyroidism. CDR3s include the opening cysteine and the closing phenylalanine or tryptophan. The D gene is left open where the match is weak. Not every row has a clone size; where given, it reads once, few, many or a size class.

J gene: TRBJ1-3; clone size: .; V gene: TRBV5-1; D gene: .; CDR3 DNA: TGCGCCAGCTGCTTGGATAGTGGAAACACCATATATTTT; CDR3 protein: CASCLDSGNTIYF
J gene: TRBJ1-2; clone size: many; V gene: TRBV19; D gene: .; CDR3 DNA: TGTGCCAGTAGTATCGGGGAGTGGGACTATGGCTACACCTTC; CDR3 protein: CASSIGEWDYGYTF
J gene: TRBJ1-2; clone size: few; V gene: TRBV7-2; D gene: TRBD1; CDR3 DNA: TGTGCCAGCAGTATAAGCCTAAGGGGACAGGGCCATGGCTACACCTTC; CDR3 protein: CASSISLRGQGHGYTF
J gene: TRBJ2-5; clone size: many; V gene: TRBV3-1; D gene: TRBD2; CDR3 DNA: TGTGCCAGCAGCCAATACGGGCAGGGAGGGGAGACCCAGTACTTC; CDR3 protein: CASSQYGQGGETQYF
J gene: TRBJ2-2; clone size: many; V gene: TRBV9; D gene: .; CDR3 DNA: TGTGCCAGCAGCGTAGACCCTCCGGAGGTCACCGGGGAGCTGTTTTTT; CDR3 protein: CASSVDPPEVTGELFF
J gene: TRBJ1-3; clone size: many; V gene: TRBV7-9; D gene: .; CDR3 DNA: TGTGCCAGCAGCCCTACAACGAGCTCTGGAAACACCATATATTTT; CDR3 protein: CASSPTTSSGNTIYF
J gene: TRBJ2-5; clone size: many; V gene: TRBV6-7; D gene: TRBD2; CDR3 DNA: TGTGCCAGCAGTTACAGAGGGACTAGCACTCAAGAGACCCAGTACTTC; CDR3 protein: CASSYRGTSTQETQYF
J gene: TRBJ2-4; clone size: many; V gene: TRBV6-2/TRBV6-3; D gene: .; CDR3 DNA: TGTGCCAGCAGGCCGTCGGCCAAAAACATTCAGTACTTC; CDR3 protein: CASRPSAKNIQYF
J gene: TRBJ2-7; clone size: many; V gene: TRBV6-5; D gene: .; CDR3 DNA: TGTGCCAGCAGTTACAGGGTCAACTCCTACGAGCAGTACTTC; CDR3 protein: CASSYRVNSYEQYF
J gene: TRBJ2-5; clone size: many; V gene: TRBV6-5; D gene: TRBD2; CDR3 DNA: TGTGCCAGCAGTTATCTAGCGGGGGGAGGAGAGACCCAGTACTTC; CDR3 protein: CASSYLAGGGETQYF
J gene: TRBJ1-1; clone size: many; V gene: TRBV4-1; D gene: .; CDR3 DNA: TGCGCCAGCAGCCAACTACACCACACTGAAGCTTTCTTT; CDR3 protein: CASSQLHHTEAFF
J gene: TRBJ2-7; clone size: many; V gene: TRBV7-2; D gene: TRBD2; CDR3 DNA: TGTGCCAGCAGCTTAGCACATGCGGGGGGTTACGAGCAGTACTTC; CDR3 protein: CASSLAHAGGYEQYF
J gene: TRBJ1-6; clone size: .; V gene: TRBV18; D gene: TRBD1; CDR3 DNA: TGTGCCAGCTCGGCGCCACAGGGGAGGAATTCACCCCTCCACTTT; CDR3 protein: CASSAPQGRNSPLHF
J gene: TRBJ2-5; clone size: .; V gene: TRBV7-3; D gene: TRBD2; CDR3 DNA: TGTGCCAGCCGCTTGGACCTAGCGGGGCAAGAGACCCAGTACTTC; CDR3 protein: CASRLDLAGQETQYF
J gene: TRBJ1-6; clone size: few; V gene: TRBV5-1; D gene: .; CDR3 DNA: TGCGCCAGCAGCCGGGACCGCGGCTCCTATAATTCACCCCTCCACTTT; CDR3 protein: CASSRDRGSYNSPLHF
J gene: TRBJ2-2; clone size: .; V gene: TRBV10-3; D gene: TRBD1; CDR3 DNA: TGTGCCATCAGGGGGGACAGGACCACCGGGGAGCTGTTTTTT; CDR3 protein: CAIRGDRTTGELFF
J gene: TRBJ2-2; clone size: .; V gene: TRBV3-1; D gene: TRBD1; CDR3 DNA: TGTGCCAGCAGCCTCCAGACAGGGCTCGCGAACACCGGGGAGCTGTTTTTT; CDR3 protein: CASSLQTGLANTGELFF
J gene: TRBJ1-1; clone size: .; V gene: TRBV28; D gene: TRBD1; CDR3 DNA: TGTGCCAGCAGGTCGACAGGGAGGAACACTGAAGCTTTCTTT; CDR3 protein: CASRSTGRNTEAFF
J gene: TRBJ1-6; clone size: many; V gene: TRBV24-1; D gene: .; CDR3 DNA: TGTGCCACCAGATTACCCGCCAGGTATAATTCACCCCTCCACTTT; CDR3 protein: CATRLPARYNSPLHF
J gene: TRBJ2-7; clone size: many; V gene: TRBV29-1; D gene: .; CDR3 DNA: TGCAGCGCCACGGGTGCCTACGAGCAGTACTTC; CDR3 protein: CSATGAYEQYF
J gene: TRBJ1-5; clone size: many; V gene: TRBV9; D gene: .; CDR3 DNA: TGTGCCAGCAGCGTAGAGGGGGTGCAGCCCCAGCATTTT; CDR3 protein: CASSVEGVQPQHF
J gene: TRBJ2-7; clone size: few; V gene: TRBV18; D gene: .; CDR3 DNA: TGTGCCAGCTCTCTGGGGTCGGTTGGGCCCGTCTACGAGCAGTACTTC; CDR3 protein: CASSLGSVGPVYEQYF
J gene: TRBJ2-2; clone size: many; V gene: TRBV6-2/TRBV6-3; D gene: TRBD1; CDR3 DNA: TGTGCCAGCAGTTATGGCCGGGACAGGGTACCCGGGGAGCTGTTTTTT; CDR3 protein: CASSYGRDRVPGELFF
J gene: TRBJ1-2; clone size: many; V gene: TRBV19; D gene: TRBD1; CDR3 DNA: TGTGCCAGTACCACCCTGGGGGGACAGGGTATGCCCCTCTACGGCTACACCTTC; CDR3 protein: CASTTLGGQGMPLYGYTF
J gene: TRBJ1-5; clone size: .; V gene: TRBV24-1; D gene: TRBD1; CDR3 DNA: TGTGCCACCAGTGATTTAGGACAGGGAGTCTTCAATCAGCCTCAGCATTTT; CDR3 protein: CATSDLGQGVFNQPQHF
J gene: TRBJ2-5; clone size: .; V gene: TRBV6-1; D gene: .; CDR3 DNA: TGTGCCAGCAGTACCTGGGCCTCGGGGGAGACCCAGTACTTC; CDR3 protein: CASSTWASGETQYF
J gene: TRBJ1-1; clone size: few; V gene: TRBV7-2; D gene: .; CDR3 DNA: TGTGCCAGCAGCCTCTTTTACGGGGCGAACACTGAAGCTTTCTTT; CDR3 protein: CASSLFYGANTEAFF
J gene: TRBJ2-5; clone size: many; V gene: TRBV11-2; D gene: TRBD1; CDR3 DNA: TGTGCCAGCAGCCCCCGACAGGGGAGATACGAGACCCAGTACTTC; CDR3 protein: CASSPRQGRYETQYF
J gene: TRBJ2-2; clone size: many; V gene: TRBV5-1; D gene: .; CDR3 DNA: TGCGCCAGCAGCCCGAAGAACACCGGGGAGCTGTTTTTT; CDR3 protein: CASSPKNTGELFF
J gene: TRBJ2-5; clone size: .; V gene: TRBV20-1; D gene: TRBD1; CDR3 DNA: TGCAGTGCTAGTCCCCAGGGGGTGACAGAGACCCAGTACTTC; CDR3 protein: CSASPQGVTETQYF
J gene: TRBJ2-5; clone size: many; V gene: TRBV27; D gene: TRBD1; CDR3 DNA: TGTGCCAGCAGCCCCGGGACAGGGGGGGGTATGACCCAGTACTTC; CDR3 protein: CASSPGTGGGMTQYF
J gene: TRBJ1-1; clone size: few; V gene: TRBV6-1; D gene: TRBD1; CDR3 DNA: TGTGCCAGCAACCGACAGGGGGAGAACACTGAAGCTTTCTTT; CDR3 protein: CASNRQGENTEAFF
J gene: TRBJ2-6; clone size: .; V gene: TRBV14; D gene: TRBD1; CDR3 DNA: TGTGCCAGCAGCCAGACAGGGTTGTCTGGGGCCAACGTCCTGACTTTC; CDR3 protein: CASSQTGLSGANVLTF
J gene: TRBJ1-5; clone size: many; V gene: TRBV15; D gene: .; CDR3 DNA: TGTGCCACCAGCAGAGATCTGGGGGGTAGTCAGCCCCAGCATTTT; CDR3 protein: CATSRDLGGSQPQHF
J gene: TRBJ1-2; clone size: many; V gene: TRBV5-1; D gene: .; CDR3 DNA: TGCGCCAGCAGCCGGGACATGAGGGGCTACACCTTC; CDR3 protein: CASSRDMRGYTF
J gene: TRBJ2-2; clone size: .; V gene: TRBV2; D gene: TRBD1; CDR3 DNA: TGTGCCAGCAACCCGACAGGGCCCGGGGAGCTGTTTTTT; CDR3 protein: CASNPTGPGELFF
J gene: TRBJ2-7; clone size: .; V gene: TRBV2; D gene: .; CDR3 DNA: TGTGCCAGCAGTGGTCCGGGACTGGGCTACGAGCAGTACTTC; CDR3 protein: CASSGPGLGYEQYF
J gene: TRBJ1-2; clone size: many; V gene: TRBV6-5; D gene: .; CDR3 DNA: TGTGCCAGCAGTATACATCCAACTGGCAACTATGGCTACACCTTC; CDR3 protein: CASSIHPTGNYGYTF
J gene: TRBJ1-1; clone size: many; V gene: TRBV6-4; D gene: .; CDR3 DNA: TGTGCCAGCAGACGGAACACTTTCAACCTCGGGAACACTGAAGCTTTCTTT; CDR3 protein: CASRRNTFNLGNTEAFF
J gene: TRBJ2-7; clone size: many; V gene: TRBV20-1; D gene: TRBD2; CDR3 DNA: TGCAGTGCCCAGCAACTAGCGGGGAAATACGAGCAGTACTTC; CDR3 protein: CSAQQLAGKYEQYF
J gene: TRBJ1-1; clone size: many; V gene: TRBV12-3/TRBV12-4; D gene: TRBD1; CDR3 DNA: TGTGCCAGCAGACCCAACAGGGGGCTGGTCACTGAAGCTTTCTTT; CDR3 protein: CASRPNRGLVTEAFF
J gene: TRBJ1-5; clone size: .; V gene: TRBV6-1; D gene: .; CDR3 DNA: TGTGCCAGCAGTGAAAACCGGGGCCTGAGGAGTCAGCCCCAGCATTTT; CDR3 protein: CASSENRGLRSQPQHF
J gene: TRBJ2-7; clone size: many; V gene: TRBV6-2/TRBV6-3; D gene: .; CDR3 DNA: TGTGCCAGCAGCACCGGGACTTCAACCTACGAGCAGTACTTC; CDR3 protein: CASSTGTSTYEQYF
J gene: TRBJ1-6; clone size: .; V gene: TRBV7-2; D gene: TRBD1; CDR3 DNA: TGTGCCAGCAGCTTAGAGGCAGGGGGGGAGACACCCCTCCACTTT; CDR3 protein: CASSLEAGGETPLHF
J gene: TRBJ1-5; clone size: many; V gene: TRBV20-1; D gene: TRBD1; CDR3 DNA: TGCAGTGCTAGAGCCGGGACAGGGGGGCAGAGGAATCAGCCCCAGCATTTT; CDR3 protein: CSARAGTGGQRNQPQHF
J gene: TRBJ1-5; clone size: .; V gene: TRBV4-1; D gene: TRBD1; CDR3 DNA: TGCGCCAGCAGCCAGGGACTACAGGGGGTGGCAAATCAGCCCCAGCATTTT; CDR3 protein: CASSQGLQGVANQPQHF
J gene: TRBJ1-5; clone size: .; V gene: TRBV12-3/TRBV12-4; D gene: .; CDR3 DNA: TGTGCCAGCAGCCCTCGGAGGGACGGCCAGCCCCAGCATTTT; CDR3 protein: CASSPRRDGQPQHF
J gene: TRBJ2-5; clone size: many; V gene: TRBV27; D gene: TRBD1; CDR3 DNA: TGTGCCAGCAGTTTAGGGACAGTAGAGACCCAGTACTTC; CDR3 protein: CASSLGTVETQYF
J gene: TRBJ2-5; clone size: many; V gene: TRBV11-3; D gene: TRBD2; CDR3 DNA: TGTGCCAGCAGCCCACCCCAGCGGGGCCAAGAGACCCAGTACTTC; CDR3 protein: CASSPPQRGQETQYF
J gene: TRBJ2-7; clone size: .; V gene: TRBV6-1; D gene: .; CDR3 DNA: TGTGCCAGCAGTCAAATGGGGTCAGGGGGGTACGAGCAGTACTTC; CDR3 protein: CASSQMGSGGYEQYF
J gene: TRBJ2-7; clone size: many; V gene: TRBV6-4; D gene: .; CDR3 DNA: TGTGCCAGCAACCCGCCAGGACGGGACGAGCAGTACTTC; CDR3 protein: CASNPPGRDEQYF
J gene: TRBJ2-5; clone size: many; V gene: TRBV9; D gene: TRBD2; CDR3 DNA: TGTGCCAGCAGCCCATCGGGGGGGGTTGGAGAGACCCAGTACTTC; CDR3 protein: CASSPSGGVGETQYF
J gene: TRBJ2-5; clone size: many; V gene: TRBV29-1; D gene: .; CDR3 DNA: TGCAGCGTTCGACGGCTGGAAGAGACCCAGTACTTC; CDR3 protein: CSVRRLEETQYF
J gene: TRBJ1-1; clone size: many; V gene: TRBV24-1; D gene: .; CDR3 DNA: TGTGCCACCAGTGGTTCCACCGGGGGGATGGCTTTCTTT; CDR3 protein: CATSGSTGGMAFF
J gene: TRBJ2-7; clone size: many; V gene: TRBV19; D gene: .; CDR3 DNA: TGTGCCAGTAGTATAGACGCCTCCTGGGGGGAAGAGCAGTACTTC; CDR3 protein: CASSIDASWGEEQYF
J gene: TRBJ2-7; clone size: .; V gene: TRBV25-1; D gene: .; CDR3 DNA: TGTGCCAGTTGGGGGGCGCGGACCTACGATCAGTACTTC; CDR3 protein: CASWGARTYDQYF